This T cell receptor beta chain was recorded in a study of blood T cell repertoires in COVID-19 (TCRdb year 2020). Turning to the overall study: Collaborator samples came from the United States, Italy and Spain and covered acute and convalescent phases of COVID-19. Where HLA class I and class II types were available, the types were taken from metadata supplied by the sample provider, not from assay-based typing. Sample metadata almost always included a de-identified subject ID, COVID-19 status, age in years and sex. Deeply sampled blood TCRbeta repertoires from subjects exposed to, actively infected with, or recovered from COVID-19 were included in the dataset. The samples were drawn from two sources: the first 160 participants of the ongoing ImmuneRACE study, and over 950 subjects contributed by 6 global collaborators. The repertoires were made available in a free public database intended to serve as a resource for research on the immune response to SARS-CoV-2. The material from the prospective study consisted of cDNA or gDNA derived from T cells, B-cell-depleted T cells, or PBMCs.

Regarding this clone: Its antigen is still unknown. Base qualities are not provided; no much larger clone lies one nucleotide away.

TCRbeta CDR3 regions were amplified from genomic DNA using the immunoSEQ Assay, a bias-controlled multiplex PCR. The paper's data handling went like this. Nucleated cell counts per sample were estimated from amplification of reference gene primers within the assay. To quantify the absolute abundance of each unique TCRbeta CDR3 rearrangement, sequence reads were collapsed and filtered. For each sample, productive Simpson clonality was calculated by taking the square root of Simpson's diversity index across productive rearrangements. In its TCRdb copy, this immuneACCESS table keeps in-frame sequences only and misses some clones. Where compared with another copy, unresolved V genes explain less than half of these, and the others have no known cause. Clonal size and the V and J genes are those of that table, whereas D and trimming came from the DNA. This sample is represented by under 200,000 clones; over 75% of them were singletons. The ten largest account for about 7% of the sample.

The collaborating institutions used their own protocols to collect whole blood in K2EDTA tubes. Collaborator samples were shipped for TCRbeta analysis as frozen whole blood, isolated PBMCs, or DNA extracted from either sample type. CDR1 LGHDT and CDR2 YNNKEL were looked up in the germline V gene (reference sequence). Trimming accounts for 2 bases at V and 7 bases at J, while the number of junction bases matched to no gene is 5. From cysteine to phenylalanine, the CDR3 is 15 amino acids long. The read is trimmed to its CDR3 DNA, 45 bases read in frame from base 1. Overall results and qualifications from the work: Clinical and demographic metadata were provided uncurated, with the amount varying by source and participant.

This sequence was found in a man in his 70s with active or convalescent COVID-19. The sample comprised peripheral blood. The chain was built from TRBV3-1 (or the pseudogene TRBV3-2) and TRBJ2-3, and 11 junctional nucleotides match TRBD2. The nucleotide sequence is TGTGCCAGCAGCCAAATGACTAGCGGGATATATACGCAGTATTTT. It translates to CASSQMTSGIYTQYF.